This T cell receptor (beta chain) was identified during a study of OX40 agonist ivuxolimab in advanced cancers. Study overall: Age averaged about 62 years (range roughly 20 to 90), and about 86% were male. Under the entry rules, prior anti-PD-1, anti-PD-L1 or anti-CTLA-4 therapy was allowed, and around 36% had some.

The study's findings and limits: The 0.1-3.0 mg/kg partial responders had among the lowest clonal expansion. What antigens the expanded peripheral T cells recognized was never established.

Concerning this clone: Its matching antigen is unknown.

Produced via immunoSEQ multiplex PCR; TCRdb's table is partial and in-frame only. The sample has approximately 70,000 clones; 85% to 90% are singletons. V dropped 6 bases and J dropped 1 base, with 15 bases sitting between them. From germline, CDR1 is MNHNS and CDR2 SASEGT. The CDR3 has 15 amino acids. The sequencing here drew on CD4+ or CD8+ T cells sorted from blood, taken in a trial of the OX40 agonist ivuxolimab. This sequence joins TRBV6-1 and TRBJ2-5; D remains ambiguous. The TCR originated in an adult with an advanced solid tumor such as melanoma, head and neck, liver or kidney cancer. The DNA of the CDR3 is TGTGCCAGCAGGGCTGGCAGACGTGGCCAAGAGACCCAGTACTTC. It translates to CASRAGRRGQETQYF.